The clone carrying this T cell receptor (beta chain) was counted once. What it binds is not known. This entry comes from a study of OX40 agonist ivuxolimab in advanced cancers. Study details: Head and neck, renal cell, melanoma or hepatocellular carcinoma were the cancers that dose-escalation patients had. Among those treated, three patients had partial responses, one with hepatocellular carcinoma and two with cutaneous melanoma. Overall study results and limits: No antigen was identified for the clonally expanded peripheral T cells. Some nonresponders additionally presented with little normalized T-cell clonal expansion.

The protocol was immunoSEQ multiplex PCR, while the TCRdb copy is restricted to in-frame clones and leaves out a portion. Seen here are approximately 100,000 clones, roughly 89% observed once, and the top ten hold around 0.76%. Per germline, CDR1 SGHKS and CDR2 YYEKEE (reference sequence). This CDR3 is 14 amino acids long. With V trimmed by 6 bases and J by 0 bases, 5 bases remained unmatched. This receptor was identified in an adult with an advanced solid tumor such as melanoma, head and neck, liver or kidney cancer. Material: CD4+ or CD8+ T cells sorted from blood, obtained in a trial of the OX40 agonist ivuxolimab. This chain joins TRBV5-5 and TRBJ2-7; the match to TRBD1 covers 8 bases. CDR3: CASKRTGSSYEQYF. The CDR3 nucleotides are TGTGCCAGCAAGCGGACAGGGAGCTCCTACGAGCAGTACTTC.